A selection of T cell receptor beta chains follows, all from one sample in a study of blood T cell repertoires in COVID-19. TCRdb keeps only in-frame clones here, not all; method: immunoSEQ multiplex PCR. Among around 150,000 clones listed, 90% to 95% were seen once. The sequencing input was peripheral blood. Receptors were obtained from an older woman with COVID-19, enrolled during active disease. Each CDR3 is given with its conserved first and last residue. D genes are given only for firm matches. Only some rows state a clone size, as once, few, many or a class for expanded clones.

J: TRBJ2-7
size: NA
V: TRBV2
D: TRBD1
CDR3: CASRGQGKRDEQYF
DNA: TGTGCCAGCAGGGGACAGGGAAAGAGGGACGAGCAGTACTTC

J: TRBJ2-7
size: NA
V: TRBV18
D: NA
CDR3: CASSPSSYEQYF
DNA: TGTGCCAGCTCACCTAGCTCCTACGAGCAGTACTTC

J: TRBJ1-4
size: NA
V: TRBV7-2
D: NA
CDR3: CASSPRPGTSSEKLFF
DNA: TGTGCCAGCAGCCCACGTCCCGGGACAAGCTCTGAAAAACTGTTTTTT

J: TRBJ1-1
size: once
V: TRBV11-3
D: NA
CDR3: CASSSEGNTEAFF
DNA: TGTGCCAGCAGCTCCGAGGGGAACACTGAAGCTTTCTTT

J: TRBJ2-7
size: NA
V: TRBV11-3
D: NA
CDR3: CASSSQGRGYEQYF
DNA: TGTGCCAGCAGCTCCCAGGGAAGGGGCTACGAGCAGTACTTC

J: TRBJ1-2
size: NA
V: TRBV7-2
D: TRBD1
CDR3: CASSLDPGGIHDYGYTF
DNA: TGTGCCAGCAGCTTAGATCCAGGGGGGATACATGACTATGGCTACACCTTC

J: TRBJ1-1
size: NA
V: TRBV29-1
D: NA
CDR3: CSVSPGEGEVKVPFF
DNA: TGCAGCGTTAGTCCAGGGGAAGGGGAAGTGAAAGTCCCTTTCTTT

J: TRBJ1-4
size: NA
V: TRBV3-1/TRBV3-2
D: TRBD1
CDR3: CASSPGQVREKLFF
DNA: TGTGCCAGCAGCCCAGGACAGGTTCGGGAAAAACTGTTTTTT

J: TRBJ2-5
size: NA
V: TRBV15
D: TRBD2
CDR3: CATSPRTSGGQETQYF
DNA: TGTGCCACCAGCCCTCGGACTAGCGGGGGCCAAGAGACCCAGTACTTC

J: TRBJ1-5
size: NA
V: TRBV6-6
D: TRBD1
CDR3: CASRPPVDRDNQPQHF
DNA: TGTGCCAGCAGACCACCCGTTGACAGGGATAATCAGCCCCAGCATTTT

J: TRBJ2-7
size: NA
V: TRBV5-5
D: TRBD1
CDR3: CASSLEPGGPYEQYF
DNA: TGTGCCAGCAGCTTGGAACCAGGGGGACCCTACGAGCAGTACTTC

J: TRBJ1-2
size: NA
V: TRBV28
D: TRBD1
CDR3: CASSSTGAFRGYTF
DNA: TGTGCCAGCAGTTCTACAGGGGCGTTCCGTGGCTACACCTTC

J: TRBJ1-5
size: once
V: TRBV4-3
D: TRBD1
CDR3: CASSQGTDRSNQPQHF
DNA: TGCGCCAGCAGCCAGGGGACAGACCGTAGCAATCAGCCCCAGCATTTT

J: TRBJ1-2
size: NA
V: TRBV7-2
D: TRBD1
CDR3: CASSPRTGAGGYTF
DNA: TGTGCCAGCAGTCCTAGGACAGGGGCGGGTGGCTACACCTTC

J: TRBJ1-4
size: NA
V: TRBV2
D: NA
CDR3: CAIKGDISEKRFF
DNA: TGTGCCATTAAGGGGGACATTAGTGAAAAACGGTTTTTT

J: TRBJ1-5
size: NA
V: TRBV6-1
D: NA
CDR3: CASSEIAQHF
DNA: TGTGCCAGCAGTGAGATAGCCCAGCATTTT

J: TRBJ2-5
size: NA
V: TRBV5-4
D: NA
CDR3: CASSLDRGGTQYF
DNA: TGTGCCAGCAGCTTGGATAGGGGGGGGACCCAGTACTTC

J: TRBJ1-5
size: NA
V: TRBV11-2
D: NA
CDR3: CASSLAGAGQPQHF
DNA: TGTGCCAGCAGCTTAGCAGGGGCTGGCCAGCCCCAGCATTTT

J: TRBJ2-3
size: once
V: TRBV11-3
D: TRBD2
CDR3: CASSFSAGGPDTQYF
DNA: TGTGCCAGCAGCTTCAGCGCGGGGGGACCGGATACGCAGTATTTT

J: TRBJ1-2
size: NA
V: TRBV27
D: TRBD1
CDR3: CASSLSLWTGGNYGYTF
DNA: TGTGCCAGCAGTTTATCTCTATGGACAGGGGGGAACTATGGCTACACCTTC

J: TRBJ1-3
size: NA
V: TRBV3-1/TRBV3-2
D: NA
CDR3: CASSQGFGGLSGNTIYF
DNA: TGTGCCAGCAGCCAGGGGTTCGGGGGATTATCTGGAAACACCATATATTTT

J: TRBJ1-6
size: NA
V: TRBV9
D: NA
CDR3: CASSVGDRRNSPLHF
DNA: TGTGCCAGCAGCGTAGGTGACAGGCGAAATTCACCCCTCCACTTT

J: TRBJ2-3
size: NA
V: TRBV4-3
D: TRBD1
CDR3: CASSQDWGQFTDTQYF
DNA: TGCGCCAGCAGCCAAGATTGGGGACAGTTCACAGATACGCAGTATTTT

J: TRBJ2-2
size: NA
V: TRBV7-8
D: TRBD2
CDR3: CASSREPSGAHTGELFF
DNA: TGTGCCAGCAGCCGAGAACCTAGCGGGGCTCACACCGGGGAGCTGTTTTTT